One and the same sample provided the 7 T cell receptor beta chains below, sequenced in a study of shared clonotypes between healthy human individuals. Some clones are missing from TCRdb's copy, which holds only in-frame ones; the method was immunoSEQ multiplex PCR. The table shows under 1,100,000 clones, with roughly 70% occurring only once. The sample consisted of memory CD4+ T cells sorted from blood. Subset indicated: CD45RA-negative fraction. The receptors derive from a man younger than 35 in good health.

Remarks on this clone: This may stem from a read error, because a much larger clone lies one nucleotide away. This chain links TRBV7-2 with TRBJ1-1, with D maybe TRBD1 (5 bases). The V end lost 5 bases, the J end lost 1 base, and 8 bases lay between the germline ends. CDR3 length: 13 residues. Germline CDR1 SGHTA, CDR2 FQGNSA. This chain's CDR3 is CASSIQENTEAFF. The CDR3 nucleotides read TGTGCCAGCAGCATACAGGAGAACACTGAAGCTTTCTTT.

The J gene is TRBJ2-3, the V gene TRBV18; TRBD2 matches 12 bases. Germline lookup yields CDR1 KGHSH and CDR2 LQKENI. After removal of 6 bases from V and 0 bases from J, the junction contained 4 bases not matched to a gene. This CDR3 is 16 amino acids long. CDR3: CASSSGTSGSTDTQYF. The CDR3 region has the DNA TGTGCCAGCTCTTCTGGGACTAGCGGGAGCACAGATACGCAGTATTTT.

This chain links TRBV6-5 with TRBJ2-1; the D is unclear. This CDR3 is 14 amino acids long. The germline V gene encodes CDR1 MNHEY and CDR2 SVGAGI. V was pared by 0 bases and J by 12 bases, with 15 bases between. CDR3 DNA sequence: TGTGCCAGCAGTTACTCTTATGAACTCCGGGCGCAGTTCTTC. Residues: CASSYSYELRAQFF.

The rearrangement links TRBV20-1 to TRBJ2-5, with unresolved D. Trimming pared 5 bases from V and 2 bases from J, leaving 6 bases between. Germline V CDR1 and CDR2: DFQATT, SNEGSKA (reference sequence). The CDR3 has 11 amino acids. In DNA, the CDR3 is TGCAGTGCTGAGATTCAAGAGACCCAGTACTTC. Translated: CSAEIQETQYF.

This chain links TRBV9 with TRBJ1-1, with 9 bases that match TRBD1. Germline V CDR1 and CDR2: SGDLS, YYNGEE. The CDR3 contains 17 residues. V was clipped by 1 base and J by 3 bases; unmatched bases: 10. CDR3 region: CASSVTGDRVGDTEAFF. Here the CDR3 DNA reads TGTGCCAGCAGCGTAACTGGGGACAGGGTGGGTGACACTGAAGCTTTCTTT.

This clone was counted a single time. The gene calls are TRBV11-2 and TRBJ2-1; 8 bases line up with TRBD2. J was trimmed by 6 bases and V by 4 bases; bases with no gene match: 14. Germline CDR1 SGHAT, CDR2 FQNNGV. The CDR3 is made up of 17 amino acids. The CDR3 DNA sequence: TGTGCCAGCAGCTCTCCCCTTAGAGCGGGAGCTCTCAATGAGCAGTTCTTC. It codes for CASSSPLRAGALNEQFF.

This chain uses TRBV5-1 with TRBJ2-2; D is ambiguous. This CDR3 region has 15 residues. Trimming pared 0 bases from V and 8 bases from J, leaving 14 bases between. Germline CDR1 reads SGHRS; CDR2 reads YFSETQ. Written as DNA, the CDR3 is TGCGCCAGCAGCTTGGAGCTGGCCTCCCGGGGGGAGCTGTTTTTT. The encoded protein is CASSLELASRGELFF.